A selection of T cell receptor beta chains follows, all from one sample in a study of human thymus T cells. The data were produced by immunoSEQ multiplex PCR, yet TCRdb's version contains in-frame clones alone and is incomplete. The sample holds tens of thousands of clones; 95% are singletons and the top ten take approximately 0.031%. The sequenced material came from thymus tissue. The receptors were sampled from a girl under two years old with a congenital heart defect but otherwise immunologically healthy. CDR3s leave out the opening cysteine and the closing phenylalanine or tryptophan. The order of the fields is J gene, clone size, V gene, CDR3 protein. The size field is filled for only some rows; it gives once, few, many or a size class.

TRBJ2-6 | - | TRBV29-1 | SVEVRTGGKEPSGANVLT
TRBJ2-5 | - | TRBV19 | ASTRDPGARPQY
TRBJ2-7 | - | TRBV21-1 | ASSKTSRRDYEQY
TRBJ2-7 | - | TRBV2 | ASSEGDRSTYEQY
TRBJ2-3 | - | TRBV5-4 | ASSQQGSSTDTQY
TRBJ1-5 | - | TRBV27 | ASSLSLQGKGNQPQH
TRBJ2-2 | - | TRBV27 | ASSRKPLAGSTGELF
TRBJ1-2 | - | TRBV6-6 | ASRRDSDGYT
TRBJ2-1 | - | TRBV5-1 | ASSLLAGPYNEQF
TRBJ1-4 | - | TRBV4-3 | ASSHRQGGEKLF
TRBJ2-7 | once | TRBV6-1 | ASSEVSIN
TRBJ2-7 | - | TRBV5-1 | ASSHSQARTGNRYEQY
TRBJ2-1 | - | TRBV2 | ASGRLAGLLSYNEQF
TRBJ1-2 | - | TRBV4-3 | ASSQDRTLPGARGKYT
TRBJ2-4 | - | TRBV5-5 | ASSLSGLGIWGAKNIQY
TRBJ2-1 | - | TRBV5-1 | ASSAGLAGNNEQF
TRBJ1-4 | - | TRBV29-1 | SVAVHTATNEKLF
TRBJ1-1 | - | TRBV5-6 | ASGLDPRIMNTEAF
TRBJ2-7 | - | TRBV5-1 | ASSRQGLAYEQY
TRBJ1-2 | - | TRBV21-1 | ASSKGTGGDGYT
TRBJ2-1 | - | TRBV20-1 | SASTDNEQF
TRBJ1-2 | once | TRBV7-8 | ASSLSVQDYGYT
TRBJ1-5 | - | TRBV28 | ASSSRQGFRQPQH
TRBJ2-1 | once | TRBV19 | ASSISGAPPYNEQF
TRBJ2-4 | - | TRBV2 | ASSEYPYGQDCLSVKNIQY
TRBJ2-7 | - | TRBV11-3 | ASSCGLAGVSREQY
TRBJ2-1 | - | TRBV11-2 | ASSRGLAGGPFAYNEQF
- | - | TRBV5-1 | ASSLAASPNEQY
TRBJ2-6 | - | TRBV18 | ASSLNDRGRIGANVLT
TRBJ2-5 | - | TRBV27 | ASRDRPPQETQY
TRBJ2-1 | - | TRBV7-4 | ASRVRPTSGRAKEQF
TRBJ2-5 | - | TRBV29-1 | SVDGGRAPETQY
TRBJ2-3 | - | TRBV28 | ASSLNRCRRADTQY
TRBJ2-2 | - | TRBV10-3 | AIPRGLAGVLHTGELF
TRBJ2-1 | - | TRBV7-6 | ASSVIRGTSGRRSYNEQF
TRBJ1-2 | - | TRBV29-1 | SVRDSYGYT
TRBJ2-7 | - | TRBV5-5 | ASSGETGPYEQY
TRBJ2-5 | - | TRBV29-1 | SVDRYQETQY
TRBJ2-5 | once | TRBV5-1 | ASSLKGGTEETQY
TRBJ2-5 | - | TRBV29-1 | SVEDRLRGAPETQY
TRBJ1-1 | - | TRBV6-5 | ASHHPQGSAEAF
TRBJ2-1 | - | TRBV7-6 | ASSSPGENYNEQF
TRBJ1-2 | - | TRBV27 | ASSSRGANNYGYT
TRBJ1-1 | few | TRBV19 | ASRTKIPGQGYTEAF
TRBJ1-1 | - | TRBV28 | ASSLASGTEAF
TRBJ1-4 | - | TRBV9 | ASSVWTAGSEKLF
TRBJ2-4 | - | TRBV4-2 | ASRFSDRAKNIQY
TRBJ2-7 | - | TRBV7-2 | ASSPDGLGEQY
TRBJ2-1 | once | TRBV5-1 | ASSLAASRNNEQF
TRBJ2-7 | - | TRBV6-6 | ASSYPSGIESYEQY
TRBJ1-1 | few | TRBV29-1 | SVRRVINTEAF
TRBJ1-2 | - | TRBV30 | AWSLVLYYGYT
TRBJ1-2 | - | TRBV28 | ASSLREYGYT
TRBJ1-1 | few | TRBV10-3 | AISVGGTGDGTEAF
TRBJ2-7 | - | TRBV18 | ASSPEGTTEQY